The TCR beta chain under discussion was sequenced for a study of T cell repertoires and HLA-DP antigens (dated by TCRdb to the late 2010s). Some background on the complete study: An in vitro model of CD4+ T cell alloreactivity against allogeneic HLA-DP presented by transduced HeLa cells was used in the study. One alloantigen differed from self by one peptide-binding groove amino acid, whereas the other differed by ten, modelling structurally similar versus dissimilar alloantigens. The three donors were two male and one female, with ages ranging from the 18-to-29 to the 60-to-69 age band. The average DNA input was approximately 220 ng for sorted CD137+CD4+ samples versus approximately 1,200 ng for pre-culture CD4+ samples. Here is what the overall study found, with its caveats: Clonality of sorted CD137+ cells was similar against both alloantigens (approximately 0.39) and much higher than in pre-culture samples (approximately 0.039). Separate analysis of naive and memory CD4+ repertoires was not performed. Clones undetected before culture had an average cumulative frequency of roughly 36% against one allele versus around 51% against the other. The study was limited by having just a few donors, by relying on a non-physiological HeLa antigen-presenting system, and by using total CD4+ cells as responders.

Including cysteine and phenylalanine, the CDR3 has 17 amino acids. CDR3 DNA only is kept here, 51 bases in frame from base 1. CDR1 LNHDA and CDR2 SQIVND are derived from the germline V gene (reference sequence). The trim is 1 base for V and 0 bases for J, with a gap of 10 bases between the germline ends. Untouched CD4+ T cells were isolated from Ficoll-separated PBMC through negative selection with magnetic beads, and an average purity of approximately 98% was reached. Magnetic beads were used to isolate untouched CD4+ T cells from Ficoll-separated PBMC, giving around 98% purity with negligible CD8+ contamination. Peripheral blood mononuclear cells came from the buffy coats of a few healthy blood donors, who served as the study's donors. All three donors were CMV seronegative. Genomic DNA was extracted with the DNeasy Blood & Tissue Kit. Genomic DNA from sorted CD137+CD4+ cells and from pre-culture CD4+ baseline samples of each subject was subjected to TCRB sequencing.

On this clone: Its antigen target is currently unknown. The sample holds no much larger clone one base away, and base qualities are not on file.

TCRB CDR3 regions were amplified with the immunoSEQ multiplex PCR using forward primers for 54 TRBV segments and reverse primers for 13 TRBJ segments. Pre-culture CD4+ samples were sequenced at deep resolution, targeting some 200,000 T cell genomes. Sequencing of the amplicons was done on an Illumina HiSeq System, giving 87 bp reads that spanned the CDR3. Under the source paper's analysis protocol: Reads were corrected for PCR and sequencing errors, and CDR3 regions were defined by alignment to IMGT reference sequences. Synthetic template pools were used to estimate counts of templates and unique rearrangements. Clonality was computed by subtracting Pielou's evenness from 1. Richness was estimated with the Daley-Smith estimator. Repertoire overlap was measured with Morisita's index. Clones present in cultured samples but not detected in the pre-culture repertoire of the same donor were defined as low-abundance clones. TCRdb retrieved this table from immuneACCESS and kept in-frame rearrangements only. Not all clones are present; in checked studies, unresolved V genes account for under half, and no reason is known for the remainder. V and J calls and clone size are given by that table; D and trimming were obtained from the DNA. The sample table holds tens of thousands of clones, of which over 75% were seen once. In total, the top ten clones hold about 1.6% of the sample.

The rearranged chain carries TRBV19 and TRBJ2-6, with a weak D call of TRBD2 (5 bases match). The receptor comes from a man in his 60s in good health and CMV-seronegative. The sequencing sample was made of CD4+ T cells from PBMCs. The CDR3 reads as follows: CASSIVGDYSGANVLTF. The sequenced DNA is TGTGCCAGTAGTATAGTGGGAGACTACTCTGGGGCCAACGTCCTGACTTTC.